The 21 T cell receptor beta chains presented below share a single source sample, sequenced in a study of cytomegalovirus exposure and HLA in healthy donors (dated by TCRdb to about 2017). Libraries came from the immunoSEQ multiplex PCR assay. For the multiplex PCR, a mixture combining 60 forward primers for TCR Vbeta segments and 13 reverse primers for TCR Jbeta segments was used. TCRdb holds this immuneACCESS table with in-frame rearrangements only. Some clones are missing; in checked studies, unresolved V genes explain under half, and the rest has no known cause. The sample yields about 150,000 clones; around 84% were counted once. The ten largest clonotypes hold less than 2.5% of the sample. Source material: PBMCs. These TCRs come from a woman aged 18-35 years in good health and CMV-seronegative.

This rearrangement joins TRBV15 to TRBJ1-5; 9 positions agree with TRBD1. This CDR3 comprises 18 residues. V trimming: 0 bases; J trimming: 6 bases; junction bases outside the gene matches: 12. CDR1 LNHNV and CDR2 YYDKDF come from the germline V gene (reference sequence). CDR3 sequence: CATSRELLRTGEGQPQHF. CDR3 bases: TGTGCCACCAGCAGAGAATTGCTTAGGACAGGGGAGGGTCAGCCCCAGCATTTT. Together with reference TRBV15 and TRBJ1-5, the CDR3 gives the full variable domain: DAMVIQNPRYQVTQFGKPVTLSCSQTLNHNVMYWYQQKSSQAPKLLFHYYDKDFNNEADTPDNFQSRRPNTSFCFLDIRSPGLGDTAMYLCATSRELLRTGEGQPQHFGDGTRLSIL.

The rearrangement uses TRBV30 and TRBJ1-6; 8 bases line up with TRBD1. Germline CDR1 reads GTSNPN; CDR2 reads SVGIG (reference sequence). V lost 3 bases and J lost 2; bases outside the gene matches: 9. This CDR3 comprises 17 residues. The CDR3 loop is CAWSSQGEGAYNSPLHF. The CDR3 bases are TGTGCCTGGAGCTCACAGGGGGAGGGTGCCTATAATTCACCCCTCCACTTT.

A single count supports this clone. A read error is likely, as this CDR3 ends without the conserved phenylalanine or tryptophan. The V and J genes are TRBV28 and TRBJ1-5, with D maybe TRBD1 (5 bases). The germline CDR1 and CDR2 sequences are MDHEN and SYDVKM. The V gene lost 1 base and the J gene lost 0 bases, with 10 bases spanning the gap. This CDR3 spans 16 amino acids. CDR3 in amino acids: CASSLSGGYSNQPQHS. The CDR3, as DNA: TGTGCCAGCAGTTTATCGGGGGGGTATAGCAATCAGCCCCAGCATTCT.

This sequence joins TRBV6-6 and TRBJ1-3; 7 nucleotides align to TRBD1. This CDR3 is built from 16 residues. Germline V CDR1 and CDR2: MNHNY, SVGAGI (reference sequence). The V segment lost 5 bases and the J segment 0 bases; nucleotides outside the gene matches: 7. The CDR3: CASSPTGILSGNTIYF. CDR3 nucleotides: TGTGCCAGCAGTCCGACAGGGATTCTCTCTGGAAACACCATATATTTT.

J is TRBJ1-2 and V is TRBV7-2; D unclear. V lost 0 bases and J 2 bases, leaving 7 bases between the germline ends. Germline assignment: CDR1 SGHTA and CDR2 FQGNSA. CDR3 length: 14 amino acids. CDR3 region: CASSLAAVNYGYTF. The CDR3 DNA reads TGTGCCAGCAGCTTAGCGGCAGTAAACTATGGCTACACCTTC.

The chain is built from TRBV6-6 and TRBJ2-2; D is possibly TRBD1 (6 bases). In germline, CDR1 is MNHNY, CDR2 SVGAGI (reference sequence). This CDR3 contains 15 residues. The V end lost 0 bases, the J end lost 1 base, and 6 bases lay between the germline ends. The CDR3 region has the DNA TGTGCCAGCAGTTACTCGGGACAGAACACCGGGGAGCTGTTTTTT. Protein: CASSYSGQNTGELFF.

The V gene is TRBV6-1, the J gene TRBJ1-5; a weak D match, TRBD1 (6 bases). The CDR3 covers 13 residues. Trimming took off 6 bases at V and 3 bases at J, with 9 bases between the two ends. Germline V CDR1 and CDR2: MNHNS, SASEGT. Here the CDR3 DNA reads TGTGCCAGCAGCGGACAGCACAATCAGCCCCAGCATTTT. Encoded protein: CASSGQHNQPQHF.

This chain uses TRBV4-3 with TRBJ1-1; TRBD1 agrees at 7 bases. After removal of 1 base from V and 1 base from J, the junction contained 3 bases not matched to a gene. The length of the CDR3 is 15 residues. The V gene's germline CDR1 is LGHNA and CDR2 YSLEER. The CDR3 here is CASSQVGTENTEAFF. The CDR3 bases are TGCGCCAGCAGCCAAGTGGGGACAGAGAACACTGAAGCTTTCTTT.

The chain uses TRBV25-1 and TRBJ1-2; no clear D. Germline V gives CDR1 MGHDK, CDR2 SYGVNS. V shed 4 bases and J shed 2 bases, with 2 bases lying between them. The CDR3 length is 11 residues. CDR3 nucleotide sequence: TGTGCCAGCAGTGCGAACTATGGCTACACCTTC. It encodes CASSANYGYTF.

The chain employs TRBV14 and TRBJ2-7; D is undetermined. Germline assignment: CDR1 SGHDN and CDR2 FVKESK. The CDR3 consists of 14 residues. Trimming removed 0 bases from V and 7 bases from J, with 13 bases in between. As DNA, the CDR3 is TGTGCCAGCAGCCAAGAACGGCAGGAATGGGAGCAGTACTTC. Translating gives CASSQERQEWEQYF.

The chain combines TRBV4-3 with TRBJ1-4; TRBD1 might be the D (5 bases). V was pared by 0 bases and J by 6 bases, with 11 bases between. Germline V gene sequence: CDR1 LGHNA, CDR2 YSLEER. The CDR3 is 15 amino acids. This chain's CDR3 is CASSQDWGLDEKLFF. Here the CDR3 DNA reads TGCGCCAGCAGCCAAGATTGGGGACTGGATGAAAAACTGTTTTTT.

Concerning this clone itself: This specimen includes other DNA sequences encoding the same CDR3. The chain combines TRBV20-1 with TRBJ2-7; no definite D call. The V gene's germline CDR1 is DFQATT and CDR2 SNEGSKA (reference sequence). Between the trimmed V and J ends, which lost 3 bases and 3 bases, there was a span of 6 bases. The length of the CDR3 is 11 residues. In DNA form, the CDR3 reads TGCAGTGCTAGGCCCAGCTACGAGCAGTACTTC. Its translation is CSARPSYEQYF.

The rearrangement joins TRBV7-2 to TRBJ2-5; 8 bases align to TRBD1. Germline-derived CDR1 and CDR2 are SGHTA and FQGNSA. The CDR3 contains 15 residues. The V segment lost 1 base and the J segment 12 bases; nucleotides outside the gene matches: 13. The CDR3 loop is CASSLDGRGRVYEYF. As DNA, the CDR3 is TGTGCCAGCAGCTTAGATGGCAGGGGGCGGGTATATGAGTACTTC.

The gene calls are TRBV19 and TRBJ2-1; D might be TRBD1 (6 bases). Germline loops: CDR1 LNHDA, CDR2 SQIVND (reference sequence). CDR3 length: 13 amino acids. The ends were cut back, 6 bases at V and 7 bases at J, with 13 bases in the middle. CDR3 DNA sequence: TGTGCCAGTAGGATAACGACAGGAAATGAGCAGTTCTTC. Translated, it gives CASRITTGNEQFF.

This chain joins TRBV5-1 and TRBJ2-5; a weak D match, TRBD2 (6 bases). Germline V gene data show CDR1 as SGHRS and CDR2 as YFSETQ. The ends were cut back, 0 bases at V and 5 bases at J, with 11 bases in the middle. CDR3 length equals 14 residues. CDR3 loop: CASSLAGVDETQYF. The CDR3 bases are TGCGCCAGCAGCTTGGCGGGAGTAGACGAGACCCAGTACTTC.

The CDR3, as DNA: TGTGCCAGCAGTTTACAGGGGGCGCGGCTGGCGCCCCAGCATTTT. Its protein is CASSLQGARLAPQHF. The chain has TRBV28 and TRBJ1-5; the match to TRBD1 covers 8 bases. V was pared by 2 bases and J by 9 bases, with 9 bases of the junction left unmatched. Per germline, CDR1 MDHEN and CDR2 SYDVKM. CDR3 length: 15 residues.

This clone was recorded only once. CDR3 sequence (DNA): TGTGCCAGCAGCGACCGACAGGCCTACGAGCAGTACTTC. It is translated as CASSDRQAYEQYF. The chain is built from TRBV7-2 and TRBJ2-7; D might be TRBD1 (6 bases). V lost 5 bases to trimming and J lost 2 bases, with 10 bases between them. This CDR3 is 13 amino acids long. CDR1 and CDR2 (germline): SGHTA, FQGNSA.

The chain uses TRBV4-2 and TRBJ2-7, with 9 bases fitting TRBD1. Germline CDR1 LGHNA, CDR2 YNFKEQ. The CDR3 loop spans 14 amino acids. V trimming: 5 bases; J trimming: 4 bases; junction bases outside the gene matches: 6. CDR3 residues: CASSRDRDRYEQYF. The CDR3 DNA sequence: TGTGCCAGCAGCAGGGACAGGGATAGGTACGAGCAGTACTTC.

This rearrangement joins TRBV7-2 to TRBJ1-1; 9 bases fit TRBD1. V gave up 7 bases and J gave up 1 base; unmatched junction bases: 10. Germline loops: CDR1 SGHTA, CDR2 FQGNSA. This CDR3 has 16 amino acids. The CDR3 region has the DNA TGTGCCAGCACCAAACAGGGGGCTATTGGGAACACTGAAGCTTTCTTT. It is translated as CASTKQGAIGNTEAFF.

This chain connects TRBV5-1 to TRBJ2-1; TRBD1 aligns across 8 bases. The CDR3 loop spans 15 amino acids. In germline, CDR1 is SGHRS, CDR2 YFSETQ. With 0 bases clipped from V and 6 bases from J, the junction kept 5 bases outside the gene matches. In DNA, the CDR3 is TGCGCCAGCAGCTTGGCGGACAGGGACTCCAATGAGCAGTTCTTC. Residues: CASSLADRDSNEQFF.

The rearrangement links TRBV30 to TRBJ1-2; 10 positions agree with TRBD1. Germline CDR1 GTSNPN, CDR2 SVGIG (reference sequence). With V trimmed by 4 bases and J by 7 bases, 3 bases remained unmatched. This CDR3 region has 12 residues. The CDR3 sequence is CAWNRQGAGYTF. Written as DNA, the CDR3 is TGTGCCTGGAACCGACAGGGGGCTGGCTACACCTTC. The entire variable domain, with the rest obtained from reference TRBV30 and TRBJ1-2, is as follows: SQTIHQWPATLVQPVGSPLSLECTVEGTSNPNLYWYRQAAGRGLQLLFYSVGIGQISSEVPQNLSASRPQDRQFILSSKKLLLSDSGFYLCAWNRQGAGYTFGSGTRLTVV.